This TCR beta chain was recovered during a study of ipilimumab plus nivolumab after autologous stem cell transplantation. Study in general: Median doses per patient: 5 ipilimumab, about 8 nivolumab. Both relapsed and primary refractory DLBCL were included.

Patients got ipilimumab 1 mg/kg beginning 14 to 28 days post-transplant. Some clones are missing from TCRdb's copy, which holds only in-frame ones; the method was immunoSEQ multiplex PCR. The top ten hold around a fifth of the sample, which has about 21,000 clones, 77% seen once. Germline V CDR1 and CDR2: MNHEY, SVGAGI. The CDR3 has 15 amino acids. V shed 0 bases, J shed 4 bases, and the junction held 3 bases outside the gene matches. This TCR was sampled from a male donor with diffuse large B-cell lymphoma. This material consisted of PBMCs, taken in a trial of ipilimumab plus nivolumab as post-transplant consolidation. The rearrangement links TRBV6-5 to TRBJ2-7, with 10 bases that match TRBD1. The CDR3 is CASSYSGQGPYEQYF. The DNA for the CDR3 is TGTGCCAGCAGTTACTCGGGACAGGGGCCATACGAGCAGTACTTC.